Reported below is one T cell receptor (beta chain). Only one count was recorded for this clone. Its antigen is unknown. It has no much larger one-base neighbor in the sample; base qualities were not kept. The CDR3 regions of human TCRbeta chains were analyzed by immunosequencing. The original pipeline was this. TCRs in the repertoires were matched against a reference library of SARS-CoV-2-specific TCRs that had been generated with the MIRA antigen-specificity platform. Breadth was defined as the fraction of unique TCRs that were SARS-CoV-2-associated. Depth was defined as the fraction of total T cells that were SARS-CoV-2-associated. Using the MIRA data, each spike-specific TCR was mapped to the spike region that the TCR reacts to and placed in a CD4 or CD8 class. Log10-transformed breadth and depth values were compared by one-way ANOVA with Sidak's multiple comparisons tests. Entries here come from immuneACCESS through TCRdb and include only in-frame sequences with V and J called. Some clones fail to appear in such tables; in the studies checked, an unresolved V gene covers under half of the shortfall, and the cause of the remainder is unknown. V and J calls and clone size are given by that table; D and trimming were obtained from the DNA. The sample table lists roughly 120,000 clones, approximately 90% of them with a count of one. The ten most abundant clones make up about 7.4% of the sample.

The sample's time point label is to be understood as: about 28 days (+/-7) after the second vaccine dose. Because spike-specific TCR depth and breadth did not differ between the two schedules, AZD1222 recipients who got a second dose at roughly 4 weeks were pooled with those who got a second dose at roughly 12 weeks. Samples from vaccinated people were obtained from the UK trials COV001 and COV002, which included a single-blind randomized controlled phase 2/3 trial of AZD1222 (ChAdOx1 nCoV-19) in healthy adults. For TCRbeta chain sequencing, PBMC samples from trial participants were taken at day 0 and at day 28 after the second dose. CDR3 length: 15 amino acids, cysteine to phenylalanine. The kept DNA is CDR3 alone, 45 bases in frame from the first base. From a lookup of the germline V gene (reference sequence), CDR1 and CDR2 are MNHNY and SVGAGI. At the junction V is shortened by 5 bases and J by 2 bases; bases outside the gene matches: 5.

The sample originates from a study of T cell responses to AZD1222 COVID-19 vaccine (dated by TCRdb to about 2021). Describing the broader study: TCR sequencing was performed for more than 230 trial participants, of whom approximately 200 were given two doses of AZD1222 and around 25 were given two doses of MenACWY control vaccine. Trial participants were enrolled by age into subgroups of 18-55, 56-69 and 70-plus years, and around 150, 28 and 57 TCR-sequenced participants, respectively, were included in these subgroups. Results and caveats for the whole study, not just this receptor: The whole spike protein was spanned by vaccine-associated CD4 TCRs, and dominant responses were seen in regions 160-218 and 743-854. After two AZD1222 doses, both the breadth and the depth of spike-specific TCRs were significantly higher than at day 0 and than in MenACWY recipients. Reportedly, close to half of the unique spike-specific TCRs recognized epitopes lying outside the regions that are mutated in the B.1.351 and B.1.1.7 variants. Most participants were white British and females outnumbered males, and the authors suggested that clonal diversity may have been underestimated. Only five to seven AZD1222 recipients were SARS-CoV-2 seropositive at baseline, limiting conclusions about previously exposed vaccinees. No day 14 peak-response samples were available, so repertoires were characterized only after the peak T cell response. In the small 56-69-year group, the increase in depth fell short of significance, most likely because of low power.

This receptor chain uses TRBV6-6 and TRBJ2-2; TRBD1 lines up with 7 middle nucleotides. Sequenced here: peripheral blood, sampled 28 days after the second AZD1222 dose. This TCR came from an adult who received the AZD1222 COVID-19 vaccine. The sequenced DNA is TGTGCCAGCAGTCGGGACAGCCGAAACACCGGGGAGCTGTTTTTT. It codes for CASSRDSRNTGELFF.